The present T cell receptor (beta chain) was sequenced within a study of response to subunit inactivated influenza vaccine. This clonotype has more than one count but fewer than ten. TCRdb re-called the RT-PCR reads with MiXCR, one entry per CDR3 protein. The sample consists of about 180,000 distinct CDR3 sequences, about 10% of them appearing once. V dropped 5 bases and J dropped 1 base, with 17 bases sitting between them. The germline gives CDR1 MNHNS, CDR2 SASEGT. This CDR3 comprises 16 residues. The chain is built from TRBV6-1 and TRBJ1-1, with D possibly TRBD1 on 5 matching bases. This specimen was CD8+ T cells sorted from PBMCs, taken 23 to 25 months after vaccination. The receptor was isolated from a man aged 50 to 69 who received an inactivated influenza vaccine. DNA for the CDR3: TGTGCCAGCAGTCCCAAAACAGGCCTCGGGAACACTGAAGCTTTCTTT. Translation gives CASSPKTGLGNTEAFF.